This TCR beta chain was sequenced during a study of technical replicates of blood from several donors. Profiled with immunoSEQ multiplex PCR; TCRdb holds only in-frame clones, not every one. The sample lists approximately 59,000 clones, roughly 86% occurring once. CDR3 length: 15 amino acids. Germline CDR1 reads MGHDK; CDR2 reads SYGVNS. The V and J ends lost 3 bases and 7 bases respectively, with 13 bases between them. Sequencing input: PBMCs. The TCR sequence derives from a human donor in good health. Some clones in this sample may be carry-over from other donors' samples. The chain couples TRBV25-1 to TRBJ1-6, with D possibly TRBD1 on 6 matching bases. The CDR3 protein is CASSEGGRGNSPLHF. CDR3 sequence (DNA): TGTGCCAGCAGTGAGGGGGGGCGAGGAAATTCACCCCTCCACTTT.